The present entry profiles one T cell receptor beta chain with its context. Sequencing was performed with immunoSEQ multiplex PCR; in TCRdb, only in-frame clones are kept and a portion is missing. The sample comprises about 180,000 clones, 80% to 95% of which are singletons, and around 2% rests with the top ten. These data are taken from a study of control samples from healthy donors and cancer patients. The CDR3 is 15 residues long. The V gene lost 0 bases and the J gene lost 6 bases, with 14 bases spanning the gap. Per germline, CDR1 SGHRS and CDR2 YFSETQ. Sequencing was done on a sample of blood. The chain has TRBV5-1 and TRBJ2-3; the D call may be TRBD1 or TRBD2 (5 bases each). This TCR derives from a woman in her thirties or forties in good health. CDR3: CASSLELDGDDTQYF. In DNA, the CDR3 is TGCGCCAGCAGCTTGGAGTTGGACGGGGACGATACGCAGTATTTT.